This entry lists 17 T cell receptor beta chains sequenced from one sample in a study of identical twins listed by TCRdb under 2016. Library creation used 5' RACE. TCRdb lists the instrument as Illumina HiSeq 2000. TCRdb reprocessing: public reads trimmed at Q25 with fastp, clones called with MiXCR, in-frame beta chains kept. Each CDR3 protein appears once, grouped with its most common genes and DNA. This sample lists more than 200,000 distinct CDR3 sequences; roughly a tenth were detected once. Together, the top ten hold about 5.2% of the sample. What was sequenced was memory (CD45RO+) T cells sorted from blood. The sample's cell subset or site label, decoded: CD45RO+ enriched T cells. These receptors all stem from a woman between 18 and 30 years old in good health.

The sample holds a few counts of this clonotype. The V and J genes are TRBV3-1 and TRBJ1-1; D not certain. V was trimmed by 2 bases and J by 9 bases, leaving 7 bases between them. The CDR3 extends over 11 amino acids. CDR1 LGHDT and CDR2 YNNKEL come from the germline V gene (reference sequence). The chain's CDR3 is CASSQRAQAFF. DNA of the CDR3: TGTGCCAGCAGCCAAAGAGCCCAAGCTTTCTTT.

This clonotype was seen a few times. The chain combines TRBV9 with TRBJ2-2; 7 bases match TRBD1. The J segment lost 2 bases and the V segment lost 3 bases, leaving 7 bases of the junction unmatched. The germline V gene encodes CDR1 SGDLS and CDR2 YYNGEE. The CDR3 is 16 residues long. The CDR3, as DNA: TGTGCCAGCAGCGAGAGAGACAGGGAAAACACCGGGGAGCTGTTTTTT. Its translation: CASSERDRENTGELFF.

Many counts were recorded for this clonotype. This chain uses TRBV6-1 with TRBJ1-5, with 8 positions matching TRBD1. Germline V gene sequence: CDR1 MNHNS, CDR2 SASEGT. V lost 8 bases, J lost 6 bases, and 9 bases stayed unmatched. This CDR3 spans 14 amino acids. CDR3 bases: TGTGCCAGCGGACAGGGTTTGGGAATTCAGCCCCAGCATTTT. Its translation is CASGQGLGIQPQHF.

The CDR3 DNA is TGTGCCAGCAGCTTAGCTTACGGCAGGGAGAGTGGCTACACCTTC. It yields the protein CASSLAYGRESGYTF. The chain is built from TRBV7-2 and TRBJ1-2; weak D call: TRBD1 (5 bases). Trimming stripped 0 bases from V and 7 bases from J, with 15 bases between. The CDR3 extends over 15 amino acids. The germline V gene has CDR1 SGHTA and CDR2 FQGNSA.

V gene TRBV18 combines with J gene TRBJ2-3; 7 bases map to TRBD1. Unmatched junction bases numbered 5, after V lost 5 bases and J lost 0 bases. Germline values: CDR1 KGHSH, CDR2 LQKENI. The CDR3 extends over 15 amino acids. The CDR3 here is CASSVQQGSTDTQYF. The CDR3, as DNA: TGTGCCAGCTCAGTTCAACAGGGGAGCACAGATACGCAGTATTTT.

This clonotype was counted a few times. The CDR3 nucleotides read TGCAGCGCCAAATCGGGGGCTTGGGGCACTGAAGCTTTCTTT. Translated, it gives CSAKSGAWGTEAFF. The rearrangement uses TRBV29-1 and TRBJ1-1; D may be TRBD1 (6 bases). This CDR3 is built from 14 residues. The germline gives CDR1 SQVTM, CDR2 ANQGSEA. Deletions cut 7 bases from V and 4 bases from J, with 19 bases between.

CDR3 region: CATSRDSSGRADTQYF. As DNA, the CDR3 is TGTGCCACCAGCAGAGATTCCAGCGGGAGAGCAGATACGCAGTATTTT. The chain is built from TRBV15 and TRBJ2-3, with 8 bases identical to TRBD2. The CDR3 contains 16 residues. CDR1 and CDR2 (germline): LNHNV, YYDKDF (reference sequence). Germline trimming cut 0 bases from V and 4 bases from J; bases unmatched to any gene: 6.

There are a few counts of this clonotype. V usage is TRBV11-2 and J usage is TRBJ2-1; 14 bases are a match to TRBD2. Trimming cost V 2 bases and J 0 bases; bases outside gene matches: 6. CDR3 length equals 19 residues. Germline V gene data show CDR1 as SGHAT and CDR2 as FQNNGV. The CDR3 region has the DNA TGTGCCAGCAGCTTATTTGCTGGGACTAGCGGGAGCTCCTACAATGAGCAGTTCTTC. This translates into CASSLFAGTSGSSYNEQFF.

This clonotype was seen ten or more times. The chain joins TRBV20-1 to TRBJ2-1, with 9 bases lining up with TRBD2. J lost 5 bases, V lost 5 bases, and 7 bases had no gene match. CDR1 and CDR2 (germline): DFQATT, SNEGSKA (reference sequence). The CDR3 has 14 residues. This chain's CDR3 is CSASRTSEDNEQFF. Written as DNA, the CDR3 is TGCAGTGCTTCGCGGACTAGCGAAGACAATGAGCAGTTCTTC.

The V gene is TRBV5-1, the J gene TRBJ2-2; 11 bases fit TRBD2. The CDR3 runs 15 residues. V gave up 4 bases and J gave up 6 bases; unmatched junction bases: 5. Looked up from germline, CDR1 is SGHRS and CDR2 is YFSETQ. The CDR3 here is CASSGRLAGSGELFF. Written as DNA, the CDR3 is TGCGCCAGCAGCGGGAGACTAGCGGGGTCCGGGGAGCTGTTTTTT. Variable domain in full (rest from reference TRBV5-1 and TRBJ2-2): KAGVTQTPRYLIKTRGQQVTLSCSPISGHRSVSWYQQTPGQGLQFLFEYFSETQRNKGNFPGRFSGRQFSNSRSEMNVSTLELGDSALYLCASSGRLAGSGELFFGEGSRLTVL.

This clonotype was picked up many times. The gene calls are TRBV18 and TRBJ2-7, with 14 bases identical to TRBD2. CDR1 KGHSH and CDR2 LQKENI come from the germline V gene. V dropped 2 bases and J dropped 1; count of bases not matched to a gene: 4. The length of the CDR3 is 17 residues. In nucleotides, the CDR3 is TGTGCCAGCTCACCAGGGACTAGCGGGAGAAGTTCCTACGAGCAGTACTTC. This gives the protein CASSPGTSGRSSYEQYF.

The chain uses TRBV11-2 and TRBJ2-5; 9 bases are a match to TRBD1. The trim removed 5 bases at V and 8 bases at J, leaving 6 bases unmatched. This CDR3 has 13 amino acids. In germline, CDR1 is SGHAT, CDR2 FQNNGV. CDR3 protein: CASSTGTGKTQYF. The CDR3 DNA reads TGTGCCAGCAGCACCGGGACAGGGAAAACCCAGTACTTC.

The chain joins TRBV24-1 to TRBJ2-2, with D tentatively TRBD2 (6 bases). V lost 5 bases to trimming and J lost 7 bases, with 13 bases between them. The CDR3 runs 14 residues. Germline-derived CDR1 and CDR2 are KGHDR and SFDVKD. As DNA, the CDR3 is TGTGCCACCAGTGGCCGCGGGGATGGCGGGGAGCTGTTTTTT. This gives the protein CATSGRGDGGELFF.

This clonotype turned up a few times. J is TRBJ2-5 and V is TRBV20-1; D perhaps matches TRBD2 (6 bases). Germline V gene data show CDR1 as DFQATT and CDR2 as SNEGSKA (reference sequence). The CDR3 has 13 residues. V was pared by 3 bases and J by 4 bases, with 12 bases between. The CDR3 DNA reads TGCAGTGCTAGTACTAGCAGTCCAGAGACCCAGTACTTC. Its translation: CSASTSSPETQYF.

This clonotype was seen a few times. The rearrangement links TRBV5-1 to TRBJ2-3, with D tentatively TRBD2 (6 bases). The V gene's germline CDR1 is SGHRS and CDR2 YFSETQ. The CDR3 covers 14 residues. Trimming stripped 0 bases from V and 3 bases from J, with 8 bases between. For the CDR3, the DNA is TGCGCCAGCAGCTTGGAGGCGGGGACAGATACGCAGTATTTT. This codes for CASSLEAGTDTQYF. Full variable domain (remainder filled in from reference TRBV5-1 and TRBJ2-3): KAGVTQTPRYLIKTRGQQVTLSCSPISGHRSVSWYQQTPGQGLQFLFEYFSETQRNKGNFPGRFSGRQFSNSRSEMNVSTLELGDSALYLCASSLEAGTDTQYFGPGTRLTVL.

This clonotype was found a few times. This chain joins TRBV6-1 and TRBJ2-7; a weak D match, TRBD2 (5 bases). CDR1 and CDR2 from the germline V gene are MNHNS and SASEGT. The CDR3 loop spans 13 amino acids. Trimming took off 7 bases at V and 2 bases at J, with 12 bases between the two ends. CDR3 amino acids: CASMGFGAYEQYF. Here the CDR3 DNA reads TGTGCCAGCATGGGTTTCGGGGCCTACGAGCAGTACTTC.

This clonotype was observed many times. This chain links TRBV20-1 with TRBJ2-1; 13 positions agree with TRBD2. The CDR3 is 15 residues long. Germline V gene data show CDR1 as DFQATT and CDR2 as SNEGSKA (reference sequence). J was trimmed by 9 bases and V by 3 bases; bases with no gene match: 8. The CDR3 here is CSASSRTSGGFEQFF. The CDR3 DNA is TGCAGTGCTAGTAGCAGGACTAGCGGGGGATTTGAGCAGTTCTTC.